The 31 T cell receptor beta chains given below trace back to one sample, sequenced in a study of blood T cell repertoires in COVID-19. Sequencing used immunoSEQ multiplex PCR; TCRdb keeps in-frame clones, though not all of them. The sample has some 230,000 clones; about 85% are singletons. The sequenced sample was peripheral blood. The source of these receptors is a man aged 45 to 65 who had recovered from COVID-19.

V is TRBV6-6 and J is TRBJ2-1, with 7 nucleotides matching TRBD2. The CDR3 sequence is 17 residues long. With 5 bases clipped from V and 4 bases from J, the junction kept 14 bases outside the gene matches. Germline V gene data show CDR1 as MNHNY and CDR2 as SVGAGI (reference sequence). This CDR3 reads CASSPVGVSGPYNEQFF. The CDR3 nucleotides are TGTGCCAGCAGTCCGGTGGGGGTTAGCGGGCCGTACAATGAGCAGTTCTTC.

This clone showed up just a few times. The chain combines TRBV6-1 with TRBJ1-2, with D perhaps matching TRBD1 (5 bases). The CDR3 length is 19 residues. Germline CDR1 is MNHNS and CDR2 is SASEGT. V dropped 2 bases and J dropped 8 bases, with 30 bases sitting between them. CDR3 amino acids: CASSEWRGYSLRRVGGYTF. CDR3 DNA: TGTGCCAGCAGTGAATGGCGAGGTTATTCTCTGCGCAGGGTGGGCGGCTACACCTTC.

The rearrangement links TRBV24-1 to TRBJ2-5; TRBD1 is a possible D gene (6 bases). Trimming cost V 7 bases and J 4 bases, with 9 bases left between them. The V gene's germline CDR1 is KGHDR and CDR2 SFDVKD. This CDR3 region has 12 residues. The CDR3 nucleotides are TGTGCCACCAGGGGGGCGTTAGAGACCCAGTACTTC. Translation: CATRGALETQYF.

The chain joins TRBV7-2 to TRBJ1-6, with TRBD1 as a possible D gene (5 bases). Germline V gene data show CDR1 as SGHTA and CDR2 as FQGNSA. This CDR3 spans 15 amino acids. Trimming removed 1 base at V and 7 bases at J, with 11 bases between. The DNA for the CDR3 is TGTGCCAGCAGCTTAGAGGTGACAGCGAATTCACCCCTCCACTTT. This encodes CASSLEVTANSPLHF.

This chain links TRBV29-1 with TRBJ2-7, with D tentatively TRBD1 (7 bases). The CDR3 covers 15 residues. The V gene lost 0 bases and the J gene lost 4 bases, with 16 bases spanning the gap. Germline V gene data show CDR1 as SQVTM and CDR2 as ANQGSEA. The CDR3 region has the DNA TGCAGCGTTGAAGAGGTGGCAGGGGGGTCTTACGAGCAGTACTTC. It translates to CSVEEVAGGSYEQYF.

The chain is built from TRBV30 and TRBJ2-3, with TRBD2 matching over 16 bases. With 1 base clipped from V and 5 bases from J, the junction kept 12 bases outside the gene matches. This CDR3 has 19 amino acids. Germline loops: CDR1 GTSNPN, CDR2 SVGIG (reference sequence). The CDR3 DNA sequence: TGTGCCTGGAGTGCAACACCCGGGACTAGCGGGAGGGTTGTAGATACGCAGTATTTT. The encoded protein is CAWSATPGTSGRVVDTQYF.

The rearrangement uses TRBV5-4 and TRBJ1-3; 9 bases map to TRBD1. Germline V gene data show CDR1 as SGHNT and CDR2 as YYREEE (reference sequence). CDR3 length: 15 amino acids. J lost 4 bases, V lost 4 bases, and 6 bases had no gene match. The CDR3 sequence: CASSPTGGGGNTIYF. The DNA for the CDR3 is TGTGCCAGCAGCCCGACAGGGGGAGGAGGAAACACCATATATTTT.

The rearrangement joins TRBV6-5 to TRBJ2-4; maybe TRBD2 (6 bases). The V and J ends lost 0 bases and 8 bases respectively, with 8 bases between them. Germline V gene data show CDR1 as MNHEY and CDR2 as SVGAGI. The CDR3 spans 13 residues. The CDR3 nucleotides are TGTGCCAGCAGTTACTCGACGGGGGACATTCAGTACTTC. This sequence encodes CASSYSTGDIQYF.

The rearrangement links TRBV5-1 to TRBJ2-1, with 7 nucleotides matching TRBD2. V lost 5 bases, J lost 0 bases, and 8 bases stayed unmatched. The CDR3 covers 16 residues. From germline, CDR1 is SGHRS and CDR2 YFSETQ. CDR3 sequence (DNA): TGCGCCAGCAGAGCCACTGGCGGGGGCTCCTACAATGAGCAGTTCTTC. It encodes CASRATGGGSYNEQFF. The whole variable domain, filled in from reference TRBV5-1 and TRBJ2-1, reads KAGVTQTPRYLIKTRGQQVTLSCSPISGHRSVSWYQQTPGQGLQFLFEYFSETQRNKGNFPGRFSGRQFSNSRSEMNVSTLELGDSALYLCASRATGGGSYNEQFFGPGTRLTVL.

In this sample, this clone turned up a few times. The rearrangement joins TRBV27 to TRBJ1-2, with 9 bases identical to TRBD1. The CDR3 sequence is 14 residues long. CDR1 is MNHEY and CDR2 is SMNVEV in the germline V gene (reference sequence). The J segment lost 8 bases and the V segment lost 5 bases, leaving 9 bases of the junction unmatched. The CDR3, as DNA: TGTGCCAGCAGTCCCCAGGGACAGGGTGGAGGCTACACCTTC. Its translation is CASSPQGQGGGYTF.

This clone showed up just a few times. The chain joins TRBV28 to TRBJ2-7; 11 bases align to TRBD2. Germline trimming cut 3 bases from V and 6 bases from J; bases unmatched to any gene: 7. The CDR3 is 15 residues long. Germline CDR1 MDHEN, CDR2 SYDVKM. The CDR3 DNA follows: TGTGCCAGCAGTTTGTTTACTAGCGGGAGTAGCGAGCAGTACTTC. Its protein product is CASSLFTSGSSEQYF.

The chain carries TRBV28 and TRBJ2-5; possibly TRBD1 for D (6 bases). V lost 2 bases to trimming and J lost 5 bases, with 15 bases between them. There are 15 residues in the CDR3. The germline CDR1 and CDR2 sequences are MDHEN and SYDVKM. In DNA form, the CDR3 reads TGTGCCAGCAGTTTAGTGATCCAGGGGTTGGAGACCCAGTACTTC. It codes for CASSLVIQGLETQYF.

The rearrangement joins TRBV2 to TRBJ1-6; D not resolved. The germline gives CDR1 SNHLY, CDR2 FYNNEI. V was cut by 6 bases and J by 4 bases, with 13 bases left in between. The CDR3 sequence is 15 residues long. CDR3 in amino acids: CASRERHTYNSPLHF. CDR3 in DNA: TGTGCCAGCAGGGAACGACACACGTATAATTCACCCCTCCACTTT.

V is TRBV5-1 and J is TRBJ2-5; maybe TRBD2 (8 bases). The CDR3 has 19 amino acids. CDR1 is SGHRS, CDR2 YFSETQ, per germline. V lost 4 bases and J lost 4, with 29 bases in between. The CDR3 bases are TGCGCCAGCAGCGGATTAGGACTAGCAGAACCAGGGGGAAGAGAGACCCAGTACTTC. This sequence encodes CASSGLGLAEPGGRETQYF.

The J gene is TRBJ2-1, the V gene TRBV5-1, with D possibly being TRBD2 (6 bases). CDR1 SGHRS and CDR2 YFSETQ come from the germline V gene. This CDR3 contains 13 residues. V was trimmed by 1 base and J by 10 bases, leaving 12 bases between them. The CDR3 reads CASSLTTGGEQFF. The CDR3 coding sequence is TGCGCCAGCAGCTTGACGACTGGAGGGGAGCAGTTCTTC. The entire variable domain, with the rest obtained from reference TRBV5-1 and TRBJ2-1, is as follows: KAGVTQTPRYLIKTRGQQVTLSCSPISGHRSVSWYQQTPGQGLQFLFEYFSETQRNKGNFPGRFSGRQFSNSRSEMNVSTLELGDSALYLCASSLTTGGEQFFGPGTRLTVL.

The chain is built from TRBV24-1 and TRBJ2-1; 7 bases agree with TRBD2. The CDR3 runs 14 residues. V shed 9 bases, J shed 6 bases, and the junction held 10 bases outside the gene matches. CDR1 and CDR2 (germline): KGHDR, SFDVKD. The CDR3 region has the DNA TGTGCCACCGCCCTAGGCGGGAGAGGCAATGAGCAGTTCTTC. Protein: CATALGGRGNEQFF.

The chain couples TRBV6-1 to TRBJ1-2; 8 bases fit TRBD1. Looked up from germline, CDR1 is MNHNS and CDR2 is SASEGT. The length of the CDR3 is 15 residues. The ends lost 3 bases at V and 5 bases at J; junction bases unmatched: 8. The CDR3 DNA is TGTGCCAGCAGTGATCCGGGACAGGCCGCATATGGCTACACCTTC. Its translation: CASSDPGQAAYGYTF.

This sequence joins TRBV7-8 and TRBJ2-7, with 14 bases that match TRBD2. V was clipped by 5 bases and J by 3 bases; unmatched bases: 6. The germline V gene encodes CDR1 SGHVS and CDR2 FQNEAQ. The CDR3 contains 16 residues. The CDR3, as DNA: TGTGCCAGCAGCGGATTCGGGACTAGCGGGAGCTACGAGCAGTACTTC. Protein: CASSGFGTSGSYEQYF.

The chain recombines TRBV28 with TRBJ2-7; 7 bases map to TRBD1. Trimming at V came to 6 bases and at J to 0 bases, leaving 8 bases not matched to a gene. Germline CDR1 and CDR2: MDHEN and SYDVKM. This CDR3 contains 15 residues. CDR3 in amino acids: CASSPPGGFSYEQYF. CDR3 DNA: TGTGCCAGCAGCCCCCCAGGGGGATTCTCCTACGAGCAGTACTTC.

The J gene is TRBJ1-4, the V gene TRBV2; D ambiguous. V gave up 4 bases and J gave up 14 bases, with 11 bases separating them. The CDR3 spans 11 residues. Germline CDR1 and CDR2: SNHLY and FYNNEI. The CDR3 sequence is CASSGQAWLFF. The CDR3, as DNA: TGTGCCAGCAGTGGCCAGGCATGGCTGTTTTTT.

The CDR3 coding sequence is TGTGCCAGCAGTTTCCGTCCAGGACAGGGGAATAAGAATTCACCCCTCCACTTT. This encodes CASSFRPGQGNKNSPLHF. The chain recombines TRBV27 with TRBJ1-6; 9 bases fit TRBD1. Per the germline V gene, CDR1 is MNHEY and CDR2 is SMNVEV (reference sequence). V lost 3 bases and J lost 7; bases outside the gene matches: 13. The CDR3 has 18 residues.

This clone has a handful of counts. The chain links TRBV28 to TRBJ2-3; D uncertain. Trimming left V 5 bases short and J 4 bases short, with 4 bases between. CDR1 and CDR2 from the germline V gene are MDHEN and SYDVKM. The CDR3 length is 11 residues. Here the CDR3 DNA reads TGTGCCAGCAGTCTTCCAGATACGCAGTATTTT. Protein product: CASSLPDTQYF.

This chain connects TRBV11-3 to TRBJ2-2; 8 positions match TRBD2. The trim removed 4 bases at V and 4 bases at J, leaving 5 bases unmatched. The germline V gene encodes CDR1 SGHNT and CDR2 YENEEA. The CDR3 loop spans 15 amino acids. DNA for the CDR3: TGTGCCAGCAGCTGGACTAGCCGGAGCACCGGGGAGCTGTTTTTT. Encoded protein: CASSWTSRSTGELFF.

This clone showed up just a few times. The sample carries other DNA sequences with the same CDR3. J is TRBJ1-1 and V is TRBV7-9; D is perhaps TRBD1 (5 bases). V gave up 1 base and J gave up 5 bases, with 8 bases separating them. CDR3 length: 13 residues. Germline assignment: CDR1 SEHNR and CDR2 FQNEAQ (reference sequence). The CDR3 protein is CASSLGQNTEAFF. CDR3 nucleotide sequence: TGTGCCAGCAGCTTAGGACAGAATACTGAAGCTTTCTTT.

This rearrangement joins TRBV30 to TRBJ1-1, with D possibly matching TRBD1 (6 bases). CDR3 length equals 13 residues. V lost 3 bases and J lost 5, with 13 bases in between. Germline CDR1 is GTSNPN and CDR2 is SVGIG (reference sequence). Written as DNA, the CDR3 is TGTGCCTGGAGCGTAACAGGGTTGACTGAAGCTTTCTTT. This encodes CAWSVTGLTEAFF.

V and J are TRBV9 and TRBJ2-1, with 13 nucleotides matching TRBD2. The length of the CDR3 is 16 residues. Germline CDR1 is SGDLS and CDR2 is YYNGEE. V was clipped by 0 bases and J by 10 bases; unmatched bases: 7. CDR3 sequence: CASSVEATSGRLEQFF. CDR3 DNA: TGTGCCAGCAGCGTAGAGGCGACTAGCGGGAGGTTAGAGCAGTTCTTC. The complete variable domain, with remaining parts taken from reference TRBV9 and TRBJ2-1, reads DSGVTQTPKHLITATGQRVTLRCSPRSGDLSVYWYQQSLDQGLQFLIQYYNGEERAKGNILERFSAQQFPDLHSELNLSSLELGDSALYFCASSVEATSGRLEQFFGPGTRLTVL.

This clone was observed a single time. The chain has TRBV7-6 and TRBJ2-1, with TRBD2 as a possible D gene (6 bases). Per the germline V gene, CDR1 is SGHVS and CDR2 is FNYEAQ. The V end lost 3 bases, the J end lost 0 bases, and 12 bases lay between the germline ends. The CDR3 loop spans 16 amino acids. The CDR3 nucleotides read TGTGCCAGCAGCTTCCTCGGGGGAAGCTCCTACAATGAGCAGTTCTTC. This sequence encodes CASSFLGGSSYNEQFF.

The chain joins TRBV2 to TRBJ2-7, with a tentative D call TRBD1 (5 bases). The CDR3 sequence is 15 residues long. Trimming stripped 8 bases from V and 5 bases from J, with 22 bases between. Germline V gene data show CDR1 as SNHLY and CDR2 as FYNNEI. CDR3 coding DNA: TGTGCCAGCTCTCCCCAGGACACCTTTATCGACGAGCAGTACTTC. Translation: CASSPQDTFIDEQYF.

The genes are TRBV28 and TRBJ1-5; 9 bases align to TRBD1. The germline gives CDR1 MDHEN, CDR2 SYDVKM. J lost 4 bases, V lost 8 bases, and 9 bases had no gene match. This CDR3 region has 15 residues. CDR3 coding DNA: TGTGCCAGCGCGTCTACAGGGGGCCCGAATCAGCCCCAGCATTTT. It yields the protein CASASTGGPNQPQHF.

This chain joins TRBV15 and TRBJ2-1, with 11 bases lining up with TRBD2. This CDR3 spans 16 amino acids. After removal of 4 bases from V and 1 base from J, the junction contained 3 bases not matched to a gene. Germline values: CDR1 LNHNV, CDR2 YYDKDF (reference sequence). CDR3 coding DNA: TGTGCCACCAGCATCTTAGCGGGAGGGTCCTACAATGAGCAGTTCTTC. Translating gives CATSILAGGSYNEQFF. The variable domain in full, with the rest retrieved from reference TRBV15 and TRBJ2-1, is DAMVIQNPRYQVTQFGKPVTLSCSQTLNHNVMYWYQQKSSQAPKLLFHYYDKDFNNEADTPDNFQSRRPNTSFCFLDIRSPGLGDTAMYLCATSILAGGSYNEQFFGPGTRLTVL.

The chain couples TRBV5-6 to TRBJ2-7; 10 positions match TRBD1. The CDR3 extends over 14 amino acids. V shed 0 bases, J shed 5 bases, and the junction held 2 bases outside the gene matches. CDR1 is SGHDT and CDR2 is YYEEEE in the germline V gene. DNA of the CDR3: TGTGCCAGCAGCTTGGGACAGGGGGCGGACGAGCAGTACTTC. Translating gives CASSLGQGADEQYF.